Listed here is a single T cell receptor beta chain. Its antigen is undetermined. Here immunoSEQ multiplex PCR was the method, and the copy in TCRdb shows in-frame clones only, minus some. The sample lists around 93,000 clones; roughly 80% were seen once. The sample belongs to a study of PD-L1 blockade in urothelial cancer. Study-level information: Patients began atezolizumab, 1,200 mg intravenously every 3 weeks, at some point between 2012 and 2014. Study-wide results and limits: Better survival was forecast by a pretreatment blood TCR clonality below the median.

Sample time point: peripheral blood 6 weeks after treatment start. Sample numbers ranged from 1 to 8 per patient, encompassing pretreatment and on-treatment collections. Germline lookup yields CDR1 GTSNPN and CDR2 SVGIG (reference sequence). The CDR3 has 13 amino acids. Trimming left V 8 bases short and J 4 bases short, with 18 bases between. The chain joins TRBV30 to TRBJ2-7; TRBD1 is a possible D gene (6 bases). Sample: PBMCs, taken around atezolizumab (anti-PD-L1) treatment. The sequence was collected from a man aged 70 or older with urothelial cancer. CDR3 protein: CAGSQGPEYEQYF. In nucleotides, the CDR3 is TGTGCCGGGTCCCAGGGGCCGGAATACGAGCAGTACTTC.